Each of the 32 T cell receptor beta chains below was sequenced from the same sample in a study of identical twins. TCRdb reprocessed the 5' RACE reads with MiXCR, giving one entry per CDR3 protein. This sample carries some 500,000 distinct CDR3 sequences, 22% of them seen once, and the ten largest clones take around 1%. This sample also belongs to another study, concerning T cells expressing NK-cell markers.

The sample comprised CD4+ T cells sorted from blood. Receptors were obtained from a woman aged 18-29 years in good health.

This sequence joins TRBV7-9 and TRBJ1-1, with no clear D. Between the trimmed V and J ends, which lost 7 bases and 1 base, there was a span of 10 bases. The CDR3 loop spans 13 amino acids. Germline CDR1 and CDR2: SEHNR and FQNEAQ (reference sequence). The CDR3 sequence is CASIHASNTEAFF. CDR3 in DNA: TGTGCCAGCATCCATGCGTCGAACACTGAAGCTTTCTTT.

The chain employs TRBV29-1 and TRBJ1-1; 9 bases match TRBD1. V shed 6 bases and J 4 bases; nucleotides not matched to a gene: 12. Germline V CDR1 and CDR2: SQVTM, ANQGSEA. The CDR3 is made up of 15 amino acids. CDR3 region: CSVLGTGRGSTEAFF. CDR3 DNA sequence: TGCAGCGTACTCGGGACAGGGAGGGGAAGCACTGAAGCTTTCTTT.

The chain employs TRBV2 and TRBJ2-7; 7 bases agree with TRBD1. V was pared by 3 bases and J by 6 bases, with 5 bases of the junction left unmatched. The CDR3 sequence is 13 residues long. The germline CDR1 and CDR2 sequences are SNHLY and FYNNEI. The CDR3 loop reads CASSEVTGSEQYF. Written as DNA, the CDR3 is TGTGCCAGCAGTGAGGTGACAGGGTCCGAGCAGTACTTC.

This clonotype turned up a few times. The V gene is TRBV15, the J gene TRBJ2-7; D ambiguous. Between the trimmed V and J ends, which lost 5 bases and 0 bases, there was a span of 11 bases. The germline V gene encodes CDR1 LNHNV and CDR2 YYDKDF (reference sequence). The CDR3 runs to 14 residues. CDR3 in amino acids: CATSPSASSYEQYF. In DNA, the CDR3 is TGTGCCACCAGCCCCAGCGCCAGCTCCTACGAGCAGTACTTC. Together with reference TRBV15 and TRBJ2-7, the CDR3 gives the full variable domain: DAMVIQNPRYQVTQFGKPVTLSCSQTLNHNVMYWYQQKSSQAPKLLFHYYDKDFNNEADTPDNFQSRRPNTSFCFLDIRSPGLGDTAMYLCATSPSASSYEQYFGPGTRLTVT.

The gene calls are TRBV15 and TRBJ2-3; TRBD2 is a possible D gene (6 bases). In germline, CDR1 is LNHNV, CDR2 YYDKDF (reference sequence). This CDR3 has 13 amino acids. V was trimmed by 0 bases and J by 8 bases, leaving 9 bases between them. The CDR3 reads CATSRDGGRTQYF. CDR3 bases: TGTGCCACCAGCAGAGATGGAGGGCGTACGCAGTATTTT.

This clonotype appeared many times. V is TRBV29-1 and J is TRBJ2-2; D gene ambiguous. This CDR3 is built from 12 residues. V shed 4 bases and J shed 6 bases, with 9 bases lying between them. Germline loops: CDR1 SQVTM, CDR2 ANQGSEA. In DNA, the CDR3 is TGCAGCGTTGGGGTGGAGTCCGGGGAGCTGTTTTTT. Translated, it gives CSVGVESGELFF.

This clonotype has only a few counts. The genes are TRBV30 and TRBJ2-1, with 8 bases matching TRBD2. Germline V CDR1 and CDR2: GTSNPN, SVGIG (reference sequence). V was pared by 4 bases and J by 5 bases, with 4 bases of the junction left unmatched. The CDR3 spans 13 residues. The CDR3 DNA is TGTGCCTGGAAGCGGGAGAGGGACAATGAGCAGTTCTTC. Translated, it gives CAWKRERDNEQFF. Together with reference TRBV30 and TRBJ2-1, the CDR3 gives the full variable domain: SQTIHQWPATLVQPVGSPLSLECTVEGTSNPNLYWYRQAAGRGLQLLFYSVGIGQISSEVPQNLSASRPQDRQFILSSKKLLLSDSGFYLCAWKRERDNEQFFGPGTRLTVL.

Only a few counts were recorded for this clonotype. This chain uses TRBV29-1 with TRBJ1-1, with D perhaps matching TRBD1 (6 bases). V lost 7 bases and J lost 3, with 18 bases in between. The CDR3 sequence is 14 residues long. Germline V CDR1 and CDR2: SQVTM, ANQGSEA. The DNA for the CDR3 is TGCAGCGCAAATAGGGGGGCGGGGGACACTGAAGCTTTCTTT. Encoded protein: CSANRGAGDTEAFF.

The V gene is TRBV15, the J gene TRBJ2-1; D is unclear. V lost 5 bases to trimming and J lost 9 bases, with 26 bases between them. The CDR3 loop spans 17 amino acids. The germline gives CDR1 LNHNV, CDR2 YYDKDF (reference sequence). The CDR3 loop is CATSGIKGTTRRSEQFF. CDR3 in DNA: TGTGCCACCAGCGGAATAAAGGGAACAACAAGACGGAGTGAGCAGTTCTTC.

This clonotype was observed a few times. V and J are TRBV12-3 or TRBV12-4 and TRBJ1-5; the D is unclear. The CDR3 is 14 residues long. Trimming took 0 bases from V and 7 from J, leaving 10 bases between them. The CDR3 loop reads CASSLAGGRQPQHF. Here the CDR3 DNA reads TGTGCCAGCAGTTTAGCGGGCGGCCGCCAGCCCCAGCATTTT.

This clonotype showed up just a few times. The chain employs TRBV29-1 and TRBJ1-5; D is ambiguous. Trimming removed 0 bases at V and 2 bases at J, with 5 bases between. Germline V gene data show CDR1 as SQVTM and CDR2 as ANQGSEA. This CDR3 region has 13 residues. CDR3: CSVEEGGNQPQHF. CDR3 DNA sequence: TGCAGCGTTGAAGAGGGCGGCAATCAGCCCCAGCATTTT.

This chain joins TRBV6-1 and TRBJ2-5; 9 positions match TRBD1. The CDR3 loop spans 15 amino acids. In germline, CDR1 is MNHNS, CDR2 SASEGT. V lost 7 bases, J lost 3 bases, and 9 bases stayed unmatched. The CDR3 bases are TGTGCCAGCACGGGTATGACAGGGGGAGAAGAGACCCAGTACTTC. Protein product: CASTGMTGGEETQYF.

The V and J genes are TRBV5-5 and TRBJ1-6; the match to TRBD1 covers 7 bases. The V gene's germline CDR1 is SGHKS and CDR2 YYEKEE (reference sequence). This CDR3 comprises 16 residues. With 4 bases clipped from V and 8 bases from J, the junction kept 12 bases outside the gene matches. CDR3 in DNA: TGTGCCAGCAGCGCCCGCCGGGGGACAGCCGATTCACCCCTCCACTTT. Translating gives CASSARRGTADSPLHF.

Concerning this clonotype: A much more abundant neighbour one base away suggests this may be a read error. The genes are TRBV12-3 or TRBV12-4 and TRBJ2-7; possibly TRBD2 for D (6 bases). The CDR3 covers 14 residues. CDR3 loop: CASSLAVPTYEQYF. The CDR3 nucleotides read TGTGCCAGCAGCTTAGCGGTCCCAACCTACGAGCAGTACTTC.

This clonotype was counted a few times. V usage is TRBV20-1 and J usage is TRBJ1-1; D is ambiguous. The CDR3 is made up of 14 amino acids. The germline CDR1 and CDR2 sequences are DFQATT and SNEGSKA (reference sequence). Trimming shortened V by 2 bases and J by 8 bases, and 18 bases separated the two germline ends. CDR3 nucleotides: TGCAGTGCTAGAATATCAAGGAGAGCCACCGAAGCTTTCTTT. Translated, it gives CSARISRRATEAFF.

This clonotype was counted at least ten times. This chain joins TRBV7-2 and TRBJ2-3, with D hard to call. The CDR3 is 14 residues long. Germline lookup yields CDR1 SGHTA and CDR2 FQGNSA. V lost 3 bases and J lost 4, with 11 bases in between. The CDR3 spells CASSLGRLPDTQYF. The CDR3 DNA is TGTGCCAGCAGCTTGGGCAGGCTCCCAGATACGCAGTATTTT.

The rearrangement uses TRBV20-1 and TRBJ1-1; D is ambiguous. Germline V lookup: CDR1 DFQATT, CDR2 SNEGSKA (reference sequence). The CDR3 runs to 12 residues. The ends were cut back, 3 bases at V and 1 base at J, with 6 bases in the middle. The chain's CDR3 is CSASAANTEAFF. CDR3 bases: TGCAGTGCTAGCGCAGCGAACACTGAAGCTTTCTTT.

This clonotype showed up just a few times. V and J are TRBV5-1 and TRBJ1-1, with 7 bases fitting TRBD1. Trimming cost V 6 bases and J 0 bases; bases outside gene matches: 11. This CDR3 spans 16 amino acids. Germline V gene sequence: CDR1 SGHRS, CDR2 YFSETQ. The CDR3 region is CASKARDSGMNTEAFF. For the CDR3, the DNA is TGCGCCAGCAAAGCCCGGGACAGCGGGATGAACACTGAAGCTTTCTTT.

V is TRBV10-3 and J is TRBJ2-7; 15 bases fit TRBD2. Losses at the gene ends were 6 bases for V and 6 bases for J; bases not matched to a gene: 12. The CDR3 extends over 17 amino acids. CDR1 and CDR2 (germline): ENHRY, SYGVKD. Here the CDR3 reads CAISRGGLAGGLGEQYF. As DNA, the CDR3 is TGTGCCATCAGCCGAGGAGGACTAGCGGGAGGGCTCGGCGAGCAGTACTTC.

The chain uses TRBV20-1 and TRBJ1-4; TRBD1 is a possible D gene (6 bases). The CDR3 runs to 12 residues. V lost 7 bases and J lost 8, with 14 bases in between. The germline gives CDR1 DFQATT, CDR2 SNEGSKA (reference sequence). The CDR3 reads CSVLSGAEKLFF. In DNA form, the CDR3 reads TGCAGTGTATTATCAGGGGCCGAAAAACTGTTTTTT.

V is TRBV10-3 and J is TRBJ1-1, with TRBD1 as a possible D gene (6 bases). The CDR3 is made up of 14 amino acids. CDR1 ENHRY and CDR2 SYGVKD come from the germline V gene. V was trimmed by 2 bases and J by 5 bases, leaving 12 bases between them. The CDR3 region has the DNA TGTGCCATCAGTGAGAATCCGGGGGCAACTGAAGCTTTCTTT. It translates to CAISENPGATEAFF.

At least ten counts were recorded for this clonotype. CDR3 protein: CASSFEPNGGYTF. The CDR3 region has the DNA TGCGCCAGCAGCTTTGAACCCAACGGGGGCTACACCTTC. The chain employs TRBV5-1 and TRBJ1-2; D is ambiguous. The germline V gene encodes CDR1 SGHRS and CDR2 YFSETQ. V lost 2 bases to trimming and J lost 8 bases, with 13 bases between them. The CDR3 extends over 13 amino acids.

This clonotype has just a few counts. The chain couples TRBV15 to TRBJ1-6, with D perhaps TRBD1 (6 bases). The CDR3 extends over 14 amino acids. The germline gives CDR1 LNHNV, CDR2 YYDKDF (reference sequence). Trimming pared 5 bases from V and 9 bases from J, leaving 14 bases between. CDR3 DNA sequence: TGTGCCACCAGCTTGCAGGGGTTCGGTTCACCCCTCCACTTT. This sequence encodes CATSLQGFGSPLHF.

This clonotype has more than one count but fewer than ten. CDR3 protein: CASSFRSGKGDTQYF. CDR3 DNA sequence: TGTGCCAGCAGCTTTCGGTCAGGGAAAGGCGATACGCAGTATTTT. V usage is TRBV5-6 and J usage is TRBJ2-3; D possibly corresponds to TRBD1 (5 bases). From germline, CDR1 is SGHDT and CDR2 YYEEEE. V lost 2 bases, J lost 6 bases, and 16 bases lay in between. The CDR3 runs to 15 residues. The full variable domain, completed using reference TRBV5-6 and TRBJ2-3, is DAGVTQSPTHLIKTRGQQVTLRCSPKSGHDTVSWYQQALGQGPQFIFQYYEEEERQRGNFPDRFSGHQFPNYSSELNVNALLLGDSALYLCASSFRSGKGDTQYFGPGTRLTVL.

This clonotype appeared many times. V and J are TRBV12-3 or TRBV12-4 and TRBJ1-2; D uncertain. This CDR3 spans 13 amino acids. Trimming stripped 5 bases from V and 5 bases from J, with 12 bases between. CDR3 coding DNA: TGTGCCAGCAGTCGACGGAACGTTTATGGCTACACCTTC. This encodes CASSRRNVYGYTF.

CDR3: CSVATDSKKLFF. CDR3 sequence (DNA): TGCAGCGTTGCAACTGACAGCAAAAAACTGTTTTTT. J is TRBJ1-4 and V is TRBV29-1; possible D gene TRBD1, 5 bases. This CDR3 is 12 amino acids long. Per the germline V gene, CDR1 is SQVTM and CDR2 is ANQGSEA. V gave up 4 bases and J gave up 9 bases, with 12 bases separating them.

This clonotype turned up a few times. The chain uses TRBV20-1 and TRBJ2-7; 12 nucleotides align to TRBD2. The germline gives CDR1 DFQATT, CDR2 SNEGSKA (reference sequence). CDR3 size: 14 residues. V shed 6 bases, J shed 4 bases, and the junction held 7 bases outside the gene matches. CDR3 nucleotide sequence: TGCAGTGCCACGATCGGACTAGCGGGGTACGAGCAGTACTTC. It codes for CSATIGLAGYEQYF.

There are a few counts of this clonotype. The gene calls are TRBV10-3 and TRBJ2-4; 8 positions match TRBD2. The CDR3 is 14 residues long. Germline CDR1 and CDR2: ENHRY and SYGVKD. The trim removed 10 bases at V and 3 bases at J, leaving 8 bases unmatched. Here the CDR3 reads CATVPGLDKNIQYF. CDR3 coding DNA: TGTGCCACCGTACCGGGACTAGACAAAAACATTCAGTACTTC.

The chain combines TRBV6-2 or TRBV6-3 with TRBJ2-7; D is uncertain. Germline CDR1 is MNHEY and CDR2 is SVGEGT. This CDR3 region has 12 residues. V lost 7 bases and J 7 bases, leaving 14 bases between the germline ends. The chain's CDR3 is CASNEWASEQYF. Here the CDR3 DNA reads TGTGCCAGCAATGAATGGGCCAGTGAGCAGTACTTC.

The chain couples TRBV6-2 or TRBV6-3 to TRBJ2-4, with TRBD2 as a possible D gene (5 bases). Germline-derived CDR1 and CDR2 are MNHEY and SVGEGT. Between the trimmed V and J ends, which lost 6 bases and 14 bases, there was a span of 20 bases. The CDR3 length is 13 residues. The CDR3 DNA follows: TGTGCCAGCAGCCGTACCAGCGGTTTCGAGGAGTACTTC. It encodes CASSRTSGFEEYF.

This clonotype was detected only a few times. This chain uses TRBV4-3 with TRBJ2-2; 7 nucleotides line up with TRBD2. This CDR3 spans 17 amino acids. In germline, CDR1 is LGHNA, CDR2 YSLEER. V was pared by 3 bases and J by 0 bases, with 7 bases of the junction left unmatched. The CDR3 sequence: CASSQEPGLSNTGELFF. The CDR3, as DNA: TGCGCCAGCAGCCAGGAACCGGGACTATCGAACACCGGGGAGCTGTTTTTT.

This clonotype was counted at least ten times. The chain combines TRBV20-1 with TRBJ1-1; D is unclear. CDR3 length equals 13 residues. Germline CDR1 and CDR2: DFQATT and SNEGSKA (reference sequence). The V end was cut by 3 bases, the J end by 0 bases, with 8 bases between. CDR3 nucleotide sequence: TGCAGTGCTAGTGGAGGCATGAACACTGAAGCTTTCTTT. It is translated as CSASGGMNTEAFF.